Listed here are 8 T cell receptor beta chains from one sample, sequenced in a study of CD8+ T cells in alopecia areata. Sample treatment: oral pan-JAK inhibitor, 5-10 mg twice daily. Extraction and reverse transcription of RNA yielded cDNA as the sequencing template. Repertoires were generated with immunoSEQ multiplex PCR, while TCRdb's copy carries only in-frame clones and drops some. This table holds fewer than 250,000 clones, 60% found once. Sample: CD4+ T cells sorted from blood, taken at week 24, from a patient treated with tofacitinib. These receptors were collected from a human donor with alopecia areata.

The chain is built from TRBV29-1 and TRBJ1-1, with a tentative D call TRBD1 (6 bases). The germline V gene encodes CDR1 SQVTM and CDR2 ANQGSEA. Trimming pared 4 bases from V and 11 bases from J, leaving 17 bases between. The CDR3 contains 12 residues. CDR3 loop: CSVVSGGGSAFF. As DNA, the CDR3 is TGCAGCGTTGTCTCCGGGGGCGGGTCGGCTTTCTTT.

The chain links TRBV5-1 to TRBJ2-5; the D gene is possibly TRBD2 (6 bases). The J call may be faulty, since TRBJ2-7 better matches the DNA end. Germline V gives CDR1 SGHRS, CDR2 YFSETQ. CDR3 size: 13 residues. The CDR3 loop reads CASSSGGISEQYF. The CDR3 bases are TGCGCCAGCAGCAGCGGCGGGATTTCCGAGCAGTACTTC.

CDR3 amino acids: CASSLMTSRTDTQYF. The CDR3 nucleotides read TGTGCCAGCAGCTTAATGACATCCCGCACAGATACGCAGTATTTT. The V call is TRBV7-8, the J call TRBJ2-3; D call uncertain. Per the germline V gene, CDR1 is SGHVS and CDR2 is FQNEAQ. The CDR3 consists of 15 residues. V was pared by 2 bases and J by 1 base, with 10 bases between.

V gene TRBV4-3 combines with J gene TRBJ1-1; D is undetermined. Between the trimmed V and J ends, which lost 0 bases and 4 bases, there was a span of 12 bases. Germline CDR1 LGHNA, CDR2 YSLEER. This CDR3 is built from 15 residues. As DNA, the CDR3 is TGCGCCAGCAGCCAAGAGGAAGGGAGGATCACTGAAGCTTTCTTT. It translates to CASSQEEGRITEAFF.

J is TRBJ2-3 and V is TRBV6-5; D not resolved. There are 11 residues in the CDR3. V was cut by 7 bases and J by 2 bases, with 4 bases left in between. CDR1 MNHEY and CDR2 SVGAGI come from the germline V gene. CDR3 DNA sequence: TGTGCCAGCAAGGCCACAGATACGCAGTATTTT. Its protein is CASKATDTQYF.

V is TRBV5-6 and J is TRBJ2-7; 7 bases agree with TRBD1. Germline lookup yields CDR1 SGHDT and CDR2 YYEEEE. The CDR3 is 15 residues long. Trimming took 0 bases from V and 5 from J; bases not matched to a gene: 8. CDR3: CASSLAGQVINEQYF. CDR3 sequence (DNA): TGTGCCAGCAGCTTGGCCGGACAGGTTATCAACGAGCAGTACTTC.

This clone was found a few times. CDR3 nucleotides: TGTGCCAGCAGCTTTGGACAGGGGAATTCACCCCTCCACTTT. It specifies CASSFGQGNSPLHF. The chain has TRBV7-2 and TRBJ1-6; TRBD1 matches 9 bases. V dropped 3 bases and J dropped 7; count of bases not matched to a gene: 1. Germline CDR1 and CDR2: SGHTA and FQGNSA. The length of the CDR3 is 14 residues.

The rearrangement joins TRBV29-1 to TRBJ1-2, with D tentatively TRBD1 (5 bases). Germline CDR1 is SQVTM and CDR2 is ANQGSEA. CDR3 length: 12 residues. For the CDR3, the DNA is TGCGCGGGGGTCGTCGGGGACTATGGCTACACCTTC. It codes for CAGVVGDYGYTF.